The 9 T cell receptor beta chains listed next were all sequenced from one sample in a study of human T cells and chemical hapten exposure (dated by TCRdb to about 2021). The library was prepared using RACE. Instrument on record: NextSeq 500. The public sequencing data were trimmed at Q25 with fastp and processed into clonotypes with MiXCR by TCRdb, which kept only in-frame beta chains. One record per CDR3 amino acid sequence lists the most common genes and DNA. The sample table shows about 82,000 distinct CDR3 sequences, and over 8.5% are seen once. The biggest ten clones account for around 4% of the sample. The time point label of this sample denotes: patch test 1, 2 weeks after DPC sensitization. The treatment or condition label corresponds to: therapeutic diphenylcyclopropenone sensitization with weekly scalp DPC. This specimen consisted of whole blood, obtained in connection with sensitization to the hapten diphenylcyclopropenone (DPC). The receptor set was obtained from a woman aged 45-65 years with alopecia areata. Some clones in this sample may be carry-over from other donors' samples.

This clonotype was detected ten times or more. The rearrangement joins TRBV7-8 to TRBJ1-5, with D unresolved. The V gene lost 0 bases and the J gene lost 4 bases, with 13 bases spanning the gap. From germline, CDR1 is SGHVS and CDR2 FQNEAQ. CDR3 length: 16 amino acids. In nucleotides, the CDR3 is TGTGCCAGCAGCTTAGCGCTCGGGCTCGCAAATCAGCCCCAGCATTTT. Translated: CASSLALGLANQPQHF.

This clonotype was found a few times. The V call is TRBV7-8, the J call TRBJ1-5, with D hard to call. CDR1 SGHVS and CDR2 FQNEAQ come from the germline V gene. V gave up 2 bases and J gave up 3 bases, with 11 bases separating them. The CDR3 totals 15 residues. The CDR3 coding sequence is TGTGCCAGCAGCTTAAGGTTGTCAATCAATCAGCCCCAGCATTTT. Translation: CASSLRLSINQPQHF.

The chain has TRBV9 and TRBJ1-6; D uncertain. Germline CDR1 and CDR2: SGDLS and YYNGEE. With 4 bases removed from V and 10 bases from J, the gap between germline ends came to 15 bases. The CDR3 consists of 14 residues. CDR3 nucleotide sequence: TGTGCCAGCAGCCCATACCCCCAAGGATCACCCCTCCACTTT. Translation: CASSPYPQGSPLHF.

The sample holds many counts of this clonotype. The gene calls are TRBV12-5 and TRBJ1-5; perhaps TRBD1 as D (5 bases). The length of the CDR3 is 17 residues. V dropped 11 bases and J dropped 2 bases, with 25 bases sitting between them. CDR1 is LGHNT and CDR2 is FRNRAP in the germline V gene. The CDR3 is CAPKGGRVFIRNQPQHF. CDR3 bases: TGTGCTCCCAAAGGCGGCAGGGTGTTTATTCGCAATCAGCCCCAGCATTTT.

This clonotype has more than one count but fewer than ten. The V and J genes are TRBV20-1 and TRBJ2-3; 9 bases fit TRBD2. In germline, CDR1 is DFQATT, CDR2 SNEGSKA (reference sequence). The CDR3 spans 16 residues. J was trimmed by 4 bases and V by 2 bases; bases with no gene match: 10. The chain's CDR3 is CSARSLAGVWADTQYF. CDR3 sequence (DNA): TGCAGTGCTAGATCGTTAGCGGGAGTTTGGGCAGATACGCAGTATTTT.

The V gene is TRBV24-1, the J gene TRBJ1-5; 12 bases line up with TRBD1. The CDR3 extends over 17 amino acids. J was trimmed by 6 bases and V by 5 bases; bases with no gene match: 10. From germline, CDR1 is KGHDR and CDR2 SFDVKD. The CDR3 region is CATSGPEPGQGAQPQHF. The CDR3 DNA sequence: TGTGCCACCAGTGGACCTGAGCCGGGACAGGGGGCTCAGCCCCAGCATTTT.

The V call is TRBV7-8, the J call TRBJ2-1; D uncertain. This CDR3 is 19 amino acids long. Looked up from germline, CDR1 is SGHVS and CDR2 is FQNEAQ. Trimming removed 1 base from V and 0 bases from J, with 19 bases in between. CDR3 in amino acids: CASSLVSPRPGSSYNEQFF. Here the CDR3 DNA reads TGTGCCAGCAGCTTAGTTTCGCCAAGACCCGGTAGCTCCTACAATGAGCAGTTCTTC. Combining the CDR3 with reference TRBV7-8 and TRBJ2-1 gives the whole variable domain GAGVSQSPRYKVAKRGQDVALRCDPISGHVSLFWYQQALGQGPEFLTYFQNEAQLDKSGLPSDRFFAERPEGSVSTLKIQRTQQEDSAVYLCASSLVSPRPGSSYNEQFFGPGTRLTVL.

The sample holds a few counts of this clonotype. This sequence joins TRBV20-1 and TRBJ2-7; 7 bases fit TRBD2. The germline gives CDR1 DFQATT, CDR2 SNEGSKA (reference sequence). CDR3 length: 14 amino acids. Trimming cost V 3 bases and J 2 bases; bases outside gene matches: 7. CDR3 in amino acids: CSASMPRGAYEQYF. DNA for the CDR3: TGCAGTGCTAGTATGCCCCGGGGGGCCTACGAGCAGTACTTC.

Ten or more counts support this clonotype. The J gene is TRBJ2-1, the V gene TRBV4-3; D is unresolved. Trimming removed 3 bases at V and 6 bases at J, with 12 bases between. Per the germline V gene, CDR1 is LGHNA and CDR2 is YSLEER. The CDR3 consists of 14 residues. In DNA form, the CDR3 reads TGCGCCAGCAGCCACACAATTTTGGGCAATGAGCAGTTCTTC. It translates to CASSHTILGNEQFF.